These T cell receptor beta chains were read from a single sample in a study of CD8+ T cells in alopecia areata. Profiled with immunoSEQ multiplex PCR; TCRdb holds only in-frame clones, not every one. The sample lists some 110,000 clones, less than 75% occurring once. Sequenced material: CD8+ T cells sorted from blood, taken at week 4, from a patient treated with tofacitinib. All receptors come from a human donor with alopecia areata. Both conserved end residues are part of each CDR3. The D gene is left open where the match is weak. Not every row has a clone size; where given, it reads once, few, many or a size class.

CDR3nt	CDR3aa	len	v_gene	d_gene	abundance	j_gene
TGTGCCAGCAGTCTTGCCCGAACCGGGACAGGGGACGGCTACACCTTC	CASSLARTGTGDGYTF	16	TRBV27	TRBD1	few	TRBJ1-2
TGCGCCAGCAGCCAAGGAGCACACAGCGATACGCAGTATTTT	CASSQGAHSDTQYF	14	TRBV4-1	NA	NA	TRBJ2-3
TGTGCCATCAGTGAGGAATATGGGACAGGGGGCCACAATGAGCAGTTCTTC	CAISEEYGTGGHNEQFF	17	TRBV10-3	TRBD1	NA	TRBJ2-1
TGTGCCAGCAGTAAGGTGGGGGTGATCCAAGAGACCCAGTACTTC	CASSKVGVIQETQYF	15	TRBV28	NA	NA	TRBJ2-5
TGTGCCAGTAGCCGTGACCCGGGACAGCGGCCCCTCCACTTT	CASSRDPGQRPLHF	14	TRBV19	TRBD1	NA	TRBJ1-6
TGCGCCAGCAGCTTGGAGGGGGCCTACGAGCAGTACTTC	CASSLEGAYEQYF	13	TRBV5-1	NA	once	TRBJ2-7
TGTGCCACTCTCAGAGGGGGAGAGGCTACGTGGAACACTGAAGCTTTCTTT	CATLRGGEATWNTEAFF	17	TRBV5-6	NA	NA	TRBJ1-1
TGCAGTCCCAGGGGGCTCTACAATGAGCAGTTCTTC	CSPRGLYNEQFF	12	TRBV29-1	TRBD1	NA	TRBJ2-1
TGTGCCAGCAGTGAATATAGACCTTTGGGGGACACTGAAGCTTTCTTT	CASSEYRPLGDTEAFF	16	TRBV25-1	NA	NA	TRBJ1-1
TGCAGCGTTGTAGCGGGGAGAGGCGAGCAGTACTTC	CSVVAGRGEQYF	12	TRBV29-1	TRBD2	NA	TRBJ2-7
TGCAGCGTTGAAGGGCAGGACACTGAAGCTTTCTTT	CSVEGQDTEAFF	12	TRBV29-1	NA	NA	TRBJ1-1
TGTGCCAGCAGCTTAATGGTGGCCACTGAAGCTTTCTTT	CASSLMVATEAFF	13	TRBV7-9	NA	NA	TRBJ1-1
TGCAGCGTGAAGACAGATGTTGGAAACACCATATATTTT	CSVKTDVGNTIYF	13	TRBV29-1	NA	few	TRBJ1-3
TGTGCCAGCAGCTTATTTCGCGGGGATGCGCAGTATTTT	CASSLFRGDAQYF	13	TRBV7-2	NA	NA	TRBJ2-3
TGTGCCAGTAGTTGGACAGGAGGTTCACCCCTCCACTTT	CASSWTGGSPLHF	13	TRBV19	TRBD1	NA	TRBJ1-6
TGTGCCTGGAGGGGCAGGTATAACACCGGGGAGCTGTTTTTT	CAWRGRYNTGELFF	14	TRBV30	NA	NA	TRBJ2-2
TGTGCCAGCAGCGACCCAGGGGATTCACCCCTCCACTTT	CASSDPGDSPLHF	13	TRBV7-9	NA	few	TRBJ1-6
TGCAGCGTTGGGACAGGGGGTCCCTACGAGCAGTACTTC	CSVGTGGPYEQYF	13	TRBV29-1	TRBD1	few	TRBJ2-7
TGTGCCAGCATGGCGTCCCTTCGCACAGATACGCAGTATTTT	CASMASLRTDTQYF	14	TRBV2	NA	NA	TRBJ2-3
TGCAGTGCTGTACAGGGGTTTGAAGCTTTCTTT	CSAVQGFEAFF	11	TRBV20-1	TRBD1	NA	TRBJ1-1
TGTGCCAGCAGTGAGACGACAGGGGCCGGCTCCTACGAGCAGTACTTC	CASSETTGAGSYEQYF	16	TRBV6-1	TRBD1	once	TRBJ2-7
TGTGCCAGCAGTGCCTCTAAGTTTCAGCCCCAGCATTTT	CASSASKFQPQHF	13	TRBV6-1	NA	NA	TRBJ1-5
TGTGCCAGCAGTTCGACGGGGGGGCCAGATACGCAGTATTTT	CASSSTGGPDTQYF	14	TRBV28	TRBD2	NA	TRBJ2-3
TGTGCCAGCAGCCCCCAGGGGGGGGCAAATGAGCAGTTCTTC	CASSPQGGANEQFF	14	TRBV7-9	NA	NA	TRBJ2-1
TGTGCCATCAGGTGGCGGGATGGCTACACCTTC	CAIRWRDGYTF	11	TRBV10-3	NA	NA	TRBJ1-2
TGTGCCAGCAGCGTAGAGCCAGGCGGAGGCATGAACACTGAAGCTTTCTTT	CASSVEPGGGMNTEAFF	17	TRBV9	NA	NA	TRBJ1-1
TGTGCTAGTGGTTCGTCGGACATCTCTGGAAACACCATATATTTT	CASGSSDISGNTIYF	15	TRBV12-5	NA	NA	TRBJ1-3
TGTGCCAGCTCACCTCTGGCGAATAGGGATGGTGAATCTGGGGCCAACGTCCTGACTTTC	CASSPLANRDGESGANVLTF	20	TRBV18	NA	NA	TRBJ2-6
TGTGCCAGCAGCTGGGACAGGGAGTCACCCCTCCACTTT	CASSWDRESPLHF	13	TRBV7-9	TRBD1	NA	TRBJ1-6
TGTGCCTGGAGTGTACTCGCCCAAGAGACCCAGTACTTC	CAWSVLAQETQYF	13	TRBV30	NA	NA	TRBJ2-5
TGTGCCAGCAGTCTTTATAGCGGGGACCGCACAGATACGCAGTATTTT	CASSLYSGDRTDTQYF	16	TRBV28	TRBD2	NA	TRBJ2-3
TGCAGCGTTGTCGGGTCTGGCTACACCTTC	CSVVGSGYTF	10	TRBV29-1	NA	NA	TRBJ1-2
TGTGCCAGCAGCTTGTCACGCTCCTCCTACAATGAGCAGTTCTTC	CASSLSRSSYNEQFF	15	TRBV5-6	NA	NA	TRBJ2-1
TGCAGCGCCCAAGGGGGGGGCTACAATGAGCAGTTCTTC	CSAQGGGYNEQFF	13	TRBV29-1	NA	NA	TRBJ2-1
TGCAGCGTAAAAGGGCAGGGGGTACACTATGGCTACACCTTC	CSVKGQGVHYGYTF	14	TRBV29-1	TRBD1	NA	TRBJ1-2
TGTGCCAGCAGCTTGGCCGAGGGAGACGAGCAGTACTTC	CASSLAEGDEQYF	13	TRBV5-6	NA	NA	TRBJ2-7
TGTGCCTGGAGTCTTAAGGACTCCTACGAGCAGTACTTC	CAWSLKDSYEQYF	13	TRBV30	NA	few	TRBJ2-7
TGTGCCAGCAGCCAAGAAAGGGGGCCCACCGGGGAGCTGTTTTTT	CASSQERGPTGELFF	15	TRBV4-2	TRBD1	NA	TRBJ2-2
TGCGCCAGCAGCCAACACCCAGGGAGGGAAGTCACAGATACGCAGTATTTT	CASSQHPGREVTDTQYF	17	TRBV4-1	TRBD2	NA	TRBJ2-3
TGCAGCGTTGACAGCCCCGGGGTAGCGGGGTCCTACAATGAGCAGTTCTTC	CSVDSPGVAGSYNEQFF	17	TRBV29-1	TRBD2	NA	TRBJ2-1
TGTGCCTGGAGCTACGTGGTAGCTAACACCGGGGAGCTGTTTTTT	CAWSYVVANTGELFF	15	TRBV30	NA	NA	TRBJ2-2